This TCR beta chain was captured in a study of T cell changes during pregnancy in multiple sclerosis (dated by TCRdb to about 2019). For the wider study: The study examined how the T cell repertoire changed over the course of pregnancy in women with multiple sclerosis.

Looking up the germline V gene yields CDR1 SQVTM and CDR2 ANQGSEA. From cysteine to phenylalanine, the CDR3 is 13 amino acids long. Only CDR3 DNA is held: 39 bases, read in frame from base 1. The V and J ends are trimmed by 4 bases and 4 bases, leaving 13 bases between them. Turning to this clone: The target of this receptor is not known. Base qualities are not at hand, and no much larger clone is one base apart.

The library was prepared using the immunoSEQ multiplex PCR assay. What TCRdb holds here is the immuneACCESS table cut down to in-frame rearrangements. Part of the clones is not present; checked against another copy, under half of the missing clones reflect an unresolved V gene, and the others are unexplained. This sample lists just over 65,000 clones; about 90% were detected once. The ten largest clones take up 0.86% of the sample. This specimen was peripheral blood, taken in the second trimester of pregnancy. The sequence links TRBV29-1 to TRBJ1-2; a tentative D call is TRBD1 (5 bases match). The sequence came from a female donor with multiple sclerosis, enrolled in a pregnancy study. The DNA is TGCAGCGTTGCTGCAGGGCTATCCTATGGCTACACCTTC. Translated, this is CSVAAGLSYGYTF.